The present T cell receptor beta chain was sequenced within a study of CDR3 diversity in severe acne (dated by TCRdb to the late 2010s). This clonotype was counted at least ten times. This clone's antigen is unknown. No per-base quality is available; no much larger clone lies one base away. V is pared back by 4 bases and J by 10 bases, with 16 bases lying between the germline termini. The CDR3 spans 14 residues, from the cysteine through the phenylalanine. CDR3 DNA is the only sequence kept; it has 42 bases, read in frame from the first base. CDR1 and CDR2 (MGHDK, SYGVNS) derive from the germline V gene. Library method: PCR. The sequencer was an Illumina HiSeq 2000. TCRdb cleaned the public reads at Q25 with fastp, built clones with MiXCR and kept in-frame beta chains. All rows with the same CDR3 protein become a single entry with the most common DNA and genes. This sample lists about 100,000 distinct CDR3 sequences; 51% were detected once. 9.5% to 15% of the sample lies in the top ten.

The sample taken for sequencing was blood. The chain uses TRBV25-1 and TRBJ1-4; a tentative D match to TRBD1 spans 5 bases. The receptor was isolated from a male donor with acne. The CDR3 is CASSGGNRGGKLFF. The bases read TGTGCCAGCAGTGGGGGGAACCGCGGTGGAAAACTGTTTTTT.